These 30 T cell receptor beta chains were sequenced from one sample in a study of blood T cell repertoires in COVID-19 (dated by TCRdb to 2020 to 2022). The library came from the immunoSEQ multiplex PCR assay. The source is immuneACCESS, and TCRdb retained only in-frame sequences with V and J called. Part of the clones is not carried over; for the studies checked, unresolved V genes explain less than half of this, and the remainder is unexplained. This sample gives over 110,000 clones in total; around three quarters of them show up just once. The ten largest clones capture approximately 14% of the sample. Material for sequencing was peripheral blood. The receptors stem from a man older than 75 with acute or convalescent COVID-19.

CDR3 sequence (DNA): TGTGCCAGCAGTGTGGAGAGGAATTCACCCCTCCACTTT. This sequence encodes CASSVERNSPLHF. The rearrangement joins TRBV3-1 (or the pseudogene TRBV3-2) to TRBJ1-6; no definite D call. This CDR3 is 13 amino acids long. V was trimmed by 6 bases and J by 7 bases, leaving 10 bases between them. Germline V gene sequence: CDR1 LGHDT, CDR2 YNNKEL (reference sequence).

The J gene is TRBJ1-1, the V gene TRBV30; D uncertain. V dropped 2 bases and J dropped 2 bases, with 3 bases sitting between them. Per germline, CDR1 GTSNPN and CDR2 SVGIG (reference sequence). This CDR3 has 11 amino acids. The CDR3: CAWSTNTEAFF. The CDR3, as DNA: TGTGCCTGGAGTACAAACACTGAAGCTTTCTTT.

This chain connects TRBV5-1 to TRBJ2-7; a weak D match, TRBD2 (5 bases). The CDR3 consists of 17 residues. V was pared by 6 bases and J by 0 bases, with 22 bases between. From germline, CDR1 is SGHRS and CDR2 YFSETQ. For the CDR3, the DNA is TGCGCCAGCATGCTGGGCCGGATCGGGGAGAACTCCTACGAGCAGTACTTC. As protein: CASMLGRIGENSYEQYF.

The chain uses TRBV7-2 and TRBJ1-1; TRBD1 agrees at 7 bases. V lost 5 bases and J lost 5; bases outside the gene matches: 8. Germline V gene sequence: CDR1 SGHTA, CDR2 FQGNSA. This CDR3 is 14 amino acids long. The CDR3 protein is CASSLQGRSTEAFF. The CDR3 DNA sequence: TGTGCCAGCAGCCTACAGGGGAGAAGTACTGAAGCTTTCTTT.

The CDR3 nucleotides read TGTGCCAGCATACTACAGGGGGTAGCCTACGAGCAGTACTTC. Its protein is CASILQGVAYEQYF. The rearrangement links TRBV11-2 to TRBJ2-7; 8 positions match TRBD1. Germline CDR1 is SGHAT and CDR2 is FQNNGV. The CDR3 totals 14 residues. V was pared by 7 bases and J by 2 bases, with 7 bases of the junction left unmatched.

V usage is TRBV5-1 and J usage is TRBJ2-2; TRBD1 aligns across 8 bases. CDR1 and CDR2 (germline): SGHRS, YFSETQ. Germline trimming cut 2 bases from V and 7 bases from J; bases unmatched to any gene: 7. The CDR3 loop spans 15 amino acids. This CDR3 reads CASSFDRGMGGELFF. CDR3 bases: TGCGCCAGCAGCTTCGACAGGGGAATGGGCGGGGAGCTGTTTTTT.

The chain links TRBV5-1 to TRBJ1-1; 7 bases line up with TRBD1. After removal of 4 bases from V and 1 base from J, the junction contained 10 bases not matched to a gene. This CDR3 region has 16 residues. Germline lookup yields CDR1 SGHRS and CDR2 YFSETQ. The CDR3 is CASSPRTGRANTEAFF. The CDR3, as DNA: TGCGCCAGCAGCCCCCGGACAGGTCGAGCGAACACTGAAGCTTTCTTT. The full variable domain, completed using reference TRBV5-1 and TRBJ1-1, is KAGVTQTPRYLIKTRGQQVTLSCSPISGHRSVSWYQQTPGQGLQFLFEYFSETQRNKGNFPGRFSGRQFSNSRSEMNVSTLELGDSALYLCASSPRTGRANTEAFFGQGTRLTVV.

The rearrangement links TRBV9 to TRBJ1-3; possible D gene TRBD1, 5 bases. V was trimmed by 7 bases and J by 3 bases, leaving 14 bases between them. CDR3 length: 14 amino acids. Germline V CDR1 and CDR2: SGDLS, YYNGEE. The chain's CDR3 is CASRAGNIGNTIYF. The DNA for the CDR3 is TGTGCCAGCCGGGCAGGGAATATTGGAAACACCATATATTTT.

This sequence joins TRBV6-2 or TRBV6-3 and TRBJ2-3; maybe TRBD1 (6 bases). CDR3 length equals 15 residues. Germline CDR1 MNHEY, CDR2 SVGEGT. V lost 5 bases and J lost 4, with 16 bases in between. CDR3 DNA sequence: TGTGCCAGCAGTACCGCCCACGGACAGTCAGATACGCAGTATTTT. This codes for CASSTAHGQSDTQYF.

The rearrangement uses TRBV5-6 and TRBJ1-4, with 7 positions matching TRBD1. CDR3 size: 14 residues. Per germline, CDR1 SGHDT and CDR2 YYEEEE. J lost 4 bases, V lost 6 bases, and 6 bases had no gene match. CDR3 DNA: TGTGCCAGCAACTTCGGGACAGTTAATGAAAAACTGTTTTTT. As protein: CASNFGTVNEKLFF.

V usage is TRBV19 and J usage is TRBJ2-1; the D is unclear. V was trimmed by 1 base and J by 7 bases, leaving 5 bases between them. Germline lookup yields CDR1 LNHDA and CDR2 SQIVND (reference sequence). This CDR3 has 12 amino acids. For the CDR3, the DNA is TGTGCCAGTAGTATAGCTAGAAATGAGCAGTTCTTC. Protein sequence: CASSIARNEQFF.

V gene TRBV6-5 combines with J gene TRBJ1-1, with TRBD1 identical over 7 bases. The germline V gene encodes CDR1 MNHEY and CDR2 SVGAGI. Unmatched junction bases numbered 5, after V lost 6 bases and J lost 1 base. This CDR3 is built from 14 residues. The CDR3 DNA reads TGTGCCAGCAGGCCGGGACAGAGGAACACTGAAGCTTTCTTT. This sequence encodes CASRPGQRNTEAFF.

The chain recombines TRBV30 with TRBJ1-2, with a possible D match to TRBD1 (6 bases). Germline V gene sequence: CDR1 GTSNPN, CDR2 SVGIG (reference sequence). V was clipped by 0 bases and J by 4 bases, with 15 bases between them. The CDR3 is 15 amino acids. CDR3 sequence reads: CAWSVSGAPFYGYTF. Written as DNA, the CDR3 is TGTGCCTGGAGTGTGTCAGGGGCCCCCTTCTATGGCTACACCTTC.

The rearrangement uses TRBV6-1 and TRBJ2-7; D might be TRBD1 (6 bases). Germline CDR1 is MNHNS and CDR2 is SASEGT. V was trimmed by 2 bases and J by 4 bases, leaving 9 bases between them. The CDR3 totals 13 residues. CDR3 region: CASSERGWYEQYF. As DNA, the CDR3 is TGTGCCAGCAGTGAAAGGGGGTGGTACGAGCAGTACTTC.

Only a few counts were recorded for this clone. The chain combines TRBV5-1 with TRBJ2-2, with 11 positions matching TRBD2. The V gene end was trimmed by 1 base and the J gene end by 0 bases; junction bases not matched to a gene: 5. Germline-derived CDR1 and CDR2 are SGHRS and YFSETQ. The CDR3 totals 18 residues. DNA for the CDR3: TGCGCCAGCAGCTTGATTGCACTAGCGGGGGCGAACACCGGGGAGCTGTTTTTT. This translates into CASSLIALAGANTGELFF.

The table lists this clone with a count of one. The chain is built from TRBV19 and TRBJ1-2; D possibly corresponds to TRBD1 (5 bases). This CDR3 is built from 13 residues. V gave up 7 bases and J gave up 4 bases, with 13 bases separating them. CDR1 is LNHDA and CDR2 is SQIVND in the germline V gene (reference sequence). CDR3 amino acids: CASKQGQAYGYTF. In DNA, the CDR3 is TGTGCCAGTAAGCAGGGTCAGGCCTATGGCTACACCTTC.

This chain connects TRBV6-5 to TRBJ1-1; D is possibly TRBD1 (6 bases). Germline CDR1 is MNHEY and CDR2 is SVGAGI. Trimming took off 10 bases at V and 9 bases at J, with 18 bases between the two ends. The length of the CDR3 is 12 residues. The CDR3 bases are TGTGCCATACTCTTGGACAGTCTTAAAGCTTTCTTT. Amino acids: CAILLDSLKAFF.

This clone was found a few times. This chain joins TRBV6-5 and TRBJ1-1, with 10 bases fitting TRBD1. The J segment lost 4 bases and the V segment lost 0 bases, leaving 5 bases of the junction unmatched. Germline V gives CDR1 MNHEY, CDR2 SVGAGI. CDR3 length equals 16 residues. CDR3 sequence reads: CASSYSRDRGTTEAFF. CDR3 DNA: TGTGCCAGCAGTTACTCGAGGGACAGGGGTACCACTGAAGCTTTCTTT.

This clone has just one count. The chain has TRBV4-1 and TRBJ1-1; 7 bases are shared with TRBD1. After removal of 4 bases from V and 5 bases from J, the junction contained 7 bases not matched to a gene. The germline V gene encodes CDR1 MGHRA and CDR2 YSYEKL. CDR3 length equals 14 residues. The CDR3 DNA reads as TGCGCCAGCAGCCCCCAGACAGGGTATACTGAAGCTTTCTTT. Protein: CASSPQTGYTEAFF.

The V gene is TRBV25-1, the J gene TRBJ2-7, with D uncertain. CDR3 length equals 13 residues. The V end was cut by 3 bases, the J end by 0 bases, with 6 bases between. Germline V lookup: CDR1 MGHDK, CDR2 SYGVNS. The CDR3 DNA follows: TGTGCCAGCAGTGAGCCCAGCTCCTACGAGCAGTACTTC. Translation gives CASSEPSSYEQYF.

The chain combines TRBV5-1 with TRBJ2-3; 10 bases fit TRBD2. CDR3 length: 16 amino acids. The V and J ends lost 0 bases and 0 bases, in that order; junction bases with no gene match: 1. Germline CDR1 SGHRS, CDR2 YFSETQ. The CDR3 DNA follows: TGCGCCAGCAGCTTGGGACTAGCGGGTAGCACAGATACGCAGTATTTT. The encoded protein is CASSLGLAGSTDTQYF.

The CDR3: CASSLAGQVYEQYF. In nucleotides, the CDR3 is TGTGCCAGCAGCTTAGCCGGACAGGTTTACGAGCAGTACTTC. The rearrangement joins TRBV7-9 to TRBJ2-7; 7 nucleotides match TRBD1. CDR3 length equals 14 residues. Losses at the gene ends were 0 bases for V and 4 bases for J; bases not matched to a gene: 3. The germline V gene has CDR1 SEHNR and CDR2 FQNEAQ (reference sequence).

This clone was detected only once. The chain couples TRBV30 to TRBJ1-5; D remains unclear. CDR1 GTSNPN and CDR2 SVGIG come from the germline V gene (reference sequence). V lost 0 bases and J lost 6, with 12 bases in between. The CDR3 loop spans 14 amino acids. The CDR3 protein is CAWSVRDRRQPQHF. CDR3 coding DNA: TGTGCCTGGAGTGTACGGGATCGGCGTCAGCCCCAGCATTTT.

The chain links TRBV27 to TRBJ2-5; unclear D gene. In germline, CDR1 is MNHEY, CDR2 SMNVEV (reference sequence). V lost 5 bases and J lost 5, with 15 bases in between. The length of the CDR3 is 14 residues. CDR3 sequence (DNA): TGTGCCAGCAGTCGGCGGCCTATTGGGGAGACCCAGTACTTC. It encodes CASSRRPIGETQYF.

As DNA, the CDR3 is TGTGCCAGCAGCCAAGGGACAGGGTTCCACAATGAGCAGTTCTTC. This gives the protein CASSQGTGFHNEQFF. The chain has TRBV11-2 and TRBJ2-1; TRBD1 matches at 9 bases. Germline loops: CDR1 SGHAT, CDR2 FQNNGV. V lost 5 bases and J lost 5; bases outside the gene matches: 7. This CDR3 has 15 residues.

This clone appeared a few times. The rearrangement links TRBV7-3 to TRBJ2-2; tentatively, D is TRBD1 (6 bases). This CDR3 has 14 residues. V lost 3 bases and J lost 3, with 8 bases in between. The V gene's germline CDR1 is SGHTA and CDR2 FQGTGA. CDR3 sequence: CASSLDSYTGELFF. CDR3 nucleotides: TGTGCCAGCAGCTTGGACAGCTACACCGGGGAGCTGTTTTTT.

The chain is built from TRBV5-6 and TRBJ2-7; D perhaps matches TRBD2 (5 bases). This CDR3 contains 14 residues. The germline CDR1 and CDR2 sequences are SGHDT and YYEEEE. V dropped 2 bases and J dropped 7 bases, with 16 bases sitting between them. CDR3 region: CASSFVGRSGEQYF. The CDR3, as DNA: TGTGCCAGCAGCTTCGTGGGGAGATCGGGAGAGCAGTACTTC.

CDR3 sequence: CASSQDRAGELFF. In nucleotides, the CDR3 is TGTGCCAGCAGCCAGGACAGGGCCGGGGAGCTGTTTTTT. The V call is TRBV7-6, the J call TRBJ2-2; 8 bases are a match to TRBD1. Trimming at V came to 5 bases and at J to 6 bases, leaving 2 bases not matched to a gene. The CDR3 consists of 13 residues. CDR1 and CDR2 (germline): SGHVS, FNYEAQ.

Worth noting for this clone: A much larger clone is a single base away; this may be a read error. The chain employs TRBV19 and TRBJ1-2; D not resolved. Germline CDR1 reads LNHDA; CDR2 reads SQIVND (reference sequence). The CDR3 spans 11 residues. The V gene lost 6 bases and the J gene lost 4 bases, with 6 bases spanning the gap. As DNA, the CDR3 is TGTGCCAGTAGACAGTCCTATGGCTACACCTTC. Protein sequence: CASRQSYGYTF.

In its sample, this clone was seen a few times. The rearrangement joins TRBV6-5 to TRBJ1-2; D unclear. V dropped 5 bases and J dropped 2 bases, with 12 bases sitting between them. The CDR3 extends over 14 amino acids. CDR1 is MNHEY, CDR2 SVGAGI, per germline. CDR3: CASSKTTTNYGYTF. The CDR3 coding sequence is TGTGCCAGCAGTAAAACAACTACGAACTATGGCTACACCTTC.